This record looks at one TCR beta chain sequence and its context. The antigen is undetermined. Germline V CDR1 and CDR2: SQVTM, ANQGSEA. The CDR3 covers 12 residues. V lost 7 bases and J 5 bases, leaving 15 bases between the germline ends. TCRdb reprocessed the reads via MiXCR and lists one record per CDR3 protein. The sample consists of a few hundred thousand distinct CDR3 sequences, more than 15% of them appearing once. The sample is drawn from a study of T cell repertoires in cytomegalovirus infection. Overall study: Public TCR beta signatures provided an indication of both CMV infection and a matching HLA type. General observations from the study: The study identified carriers of CMV plus the relevant HLA from cumulative public TCR beta family frequency. Ex vivo, HLA-C-restricted CMV-specific TCR beta clonotypes prevailed over the rest of the response.

The source material was CD8+ T cells from PBMCs. The chain couples TRBV29-1 to TRBJ2-7; possibly TRBD1 for D (5 bases). This clonotype originated in a human donor in good health (CMV status not recorded). Some clones in this sample may be carry-over from other donors' samples. In nucleotides, the CDR3 is TGCAGCGCAACCGCTCAAGGGGACGAGCAGTACTTC. It codes for CSATAQGDEQYF.